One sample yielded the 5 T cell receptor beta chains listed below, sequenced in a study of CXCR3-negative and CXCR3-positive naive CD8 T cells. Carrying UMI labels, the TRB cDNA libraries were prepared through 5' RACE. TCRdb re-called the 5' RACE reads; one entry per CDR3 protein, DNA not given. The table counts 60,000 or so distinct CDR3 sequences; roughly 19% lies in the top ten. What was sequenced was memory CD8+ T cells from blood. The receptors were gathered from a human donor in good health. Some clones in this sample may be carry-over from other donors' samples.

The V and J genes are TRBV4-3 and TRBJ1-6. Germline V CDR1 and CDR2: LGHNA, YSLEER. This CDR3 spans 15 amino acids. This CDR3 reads CASSQDLMINSPLHF.

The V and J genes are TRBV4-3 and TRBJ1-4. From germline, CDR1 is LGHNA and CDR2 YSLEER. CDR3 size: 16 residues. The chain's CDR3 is CASSQVAGQSNEKLVF.

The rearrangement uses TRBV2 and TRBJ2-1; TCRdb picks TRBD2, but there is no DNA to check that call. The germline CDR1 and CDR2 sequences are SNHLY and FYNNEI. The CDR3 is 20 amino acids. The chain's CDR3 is CASSGDLGLAGAISYNEQFF. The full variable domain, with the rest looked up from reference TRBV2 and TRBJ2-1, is EPEVTQTPSHQVTQMGQEVILRCVPISNHLYFYWYRQILGQKVEFLVSFYNNEISEKSEIFDDQFSVERPDGSNFTLKIRSTKLEDSAMYFCASSGDLGLAGAISYNEQFFGPGTRLTVL.

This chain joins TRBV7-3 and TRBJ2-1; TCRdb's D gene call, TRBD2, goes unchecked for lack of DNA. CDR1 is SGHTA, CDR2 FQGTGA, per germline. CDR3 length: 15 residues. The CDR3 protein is CASSSLAGGYNEQFF.

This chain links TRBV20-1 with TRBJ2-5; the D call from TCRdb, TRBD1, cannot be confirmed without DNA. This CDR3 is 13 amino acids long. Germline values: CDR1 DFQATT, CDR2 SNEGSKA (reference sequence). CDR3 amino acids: CSATQGQEETQYF.